The sequence of this T cell receptor (beta chain) was determined in a study of blood T cells in healthy people across ages (dated by TCRdb to 2015 to 2017). In terms of the full investigation: Template switching captured roughly one uniquely barcoded TCR beta cDNA molecule per two T cells in model experiments. Using deep sequencing normalized with unique cDNA molecular identifiers, the study measured how TCR beta repertoire diversity changes with age. The donors were split into four age groups: young (average about 15 years), middle-aged (39), aged (roughly 60) and long-lived (approximately 80). To avoid experimental bias, donors of different ages were distributed randomly across sequencing lanes. The study analyzed two additional independent replicas of 1 million unique cDNA reads from the same blood draw for two donors, one aged 18 to 30 and one aged 80 or older.

The library was generated by 5' RACE. The reads were generated on an Illumina HiSeq 2500. A second PCR of roughly 7 to 11 cycles was run with a J-beta primer mix and a sample-barcoded 5' primer. A template-switch 5' adaptor carrying 12 random nucleotides introduced a unique molecular identifier onto each TCR beta cDNA molecule. Each sample yielded at least 3 million CDR3-containing paired-end reads. The Mint cDNA synthesis kit, primed by a TRBC-specific oligonucleotide, was used to synthesize first-strand cDNA from all RNA. Following uracil-DNA glycosylase treatment, all cDNA underwent a first 18-cycle PCR with the universal primers M1SS and BC2_uni_R. As for the authors' bioinformatics: For normalization, 1 million high-quality reads, each with a distinct molecular identifier, were randomly selected from each sample. Instead of being binned into consensus sequences, reads with shared molecular identifiers were discarded. CDR3 identification, clonotype clustering and error correction used MiTCR with a Q25 quality threshold and the strictest error-elimination algorithm. Lower-bound total TCR beta diversity was estimated with a nonparametric unseen species model using Euler transformation. The public reads were run again by TCRdb, first through fastp at Q25 and then through MiXCR, and only productive beta chains were kept. One record per CDR3 amino acid sequence lists the most common genes and DNA. TCRdb's processing, not the authors', yielded these V and J calls. Across this sample there are some 1.5 million distinct CDR3 sequences, with 35% to 45% seen only once. The top ten clones comprise around 4% of the sample.

On this clonotype: No cognate antigen has been identified for it. No per-base quality is available; no much larger clone lies one base away.

On the study overall, not on this receptor specifically: A strong correlation was found between observed TCR beta diversity and the percentage of naive T cells measured by flow cytometry. Compared with the aged group, more naive CD4+ T cells, fewer expanded clones and increased TCR diversity were shown by the long-lived group, suggesting age selection. Because donor CMV infection status was unknown, age-related changes in expanded clonotypes were potentially confounded. Observed TCR beta diversity per million T cells fell roughly linearly with age, and a significant reduction was already apparent by age roughly 40. Total diversity estimates from one million sequenced T cells were considered lower bounds and underestimates. Bulk unsorted PBMC profiling prevented conclusive comparison of naive and antigen-experienced compartments.

The donors were roughly 39 Caucasian individuals from Russia, aged roughly 6 to 100 years, who were systemically healthy. Roughly 11 milliliters of peripheral blood were drawn from each donor into EDTA-treated Vacutainer tubes. Ficoll-Paque density-gradient centrifugation was used to isolate PBMCs, with at least 7 million obtained per sample. Total RNA was extracted from PBMCs with Trizol reagent, with at least 6 micrograms obtained per sample. For every donor, an aliquot of PBMCs went through flow cytometry to measure the percentages of naive CD45RAhigh/CD27high T cells. Material for sequencing was blood. The TCR was taken from a woman between 18 and 29 years old in good health.

The DNA reads as follows: TGCAGTGCTAGAGTTGAGGTCTTGGTGGACAATGAGCAGTTCTTC. Translated, this gives CSARVEVLVDNEQFF. The chain employs TRBV20-1 and TRBJ2-1; there is no confident call for the D gene. The germline V gene (reference sequence) specifies DFQATT as CDR1 and SNEGSKA as CDR2. The CDR3 measures 15 amino acids from cysteine to phenylalanine. The entry retains the CDR3 DNA only, 45 bases that are in frame from base 1. Between the V and J ends, shortened by 1 base and 5 bases respectively, the junction contains 15 bases.